This T cell receptor beta chain was found in a study of shared clonotypes between healthy human individuals. Data came from immunoSEQ multiplex PCR; TCRdb stores just in-frame clones and leaves some out. Here the sample spans nearly 1 million clones, approximately 80% being singletons. V was clipped by 4 bases and J by 4 bases, with 14 bases between them. CDR1 is SGHRS and CDR2 is YFSETQ in the germline V gene. The CDR3 has 14 amino acids. Donors, without exception, were Caucasian adults residing in Nashville, Tennessee. On this clone itself: Its matching antigen is unknown.

Broader study findings: Memory subsets had estimated richness that was generally smaller than that of naive subsets.

The receptor comes from a young man in good health. The rearrangement links TRBV5-1 to TRBJ2-5; D possibly corresponds to TRBD1 (6 bases). The sequencing input was memory CD4+ T cells sorted from blood. Specified subset: CD45RA-negative fraction. In DNA, the CDR3 is TGCGCCAGCAGCCAGAGGGACATGGGAGAGACCCAGTACTTC. Translated, it gives CASSQRDMGETQYF.